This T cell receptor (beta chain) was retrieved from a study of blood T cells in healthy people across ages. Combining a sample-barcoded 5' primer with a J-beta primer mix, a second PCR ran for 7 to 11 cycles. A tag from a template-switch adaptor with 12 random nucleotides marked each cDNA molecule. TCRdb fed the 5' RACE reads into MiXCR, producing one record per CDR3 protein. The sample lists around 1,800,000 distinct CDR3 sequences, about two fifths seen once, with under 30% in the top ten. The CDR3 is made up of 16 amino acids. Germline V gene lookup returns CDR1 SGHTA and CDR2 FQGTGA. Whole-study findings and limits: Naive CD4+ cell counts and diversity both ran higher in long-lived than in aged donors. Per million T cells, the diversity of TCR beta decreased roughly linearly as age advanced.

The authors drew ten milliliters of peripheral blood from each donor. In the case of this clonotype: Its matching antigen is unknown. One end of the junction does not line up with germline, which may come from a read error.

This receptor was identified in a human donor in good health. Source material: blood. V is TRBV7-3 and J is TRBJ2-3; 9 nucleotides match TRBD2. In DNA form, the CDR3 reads TGTGTCAGCAGCTTAACCAGACTAGCGGGCACAGATACGCAGTATTTT. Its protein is CVSSLTRLAGTDTQYF. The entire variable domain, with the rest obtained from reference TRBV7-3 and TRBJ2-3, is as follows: GAGVSQTPSNKVTEKGKYVELRCDPISGHTALYWYRQSLGQGPEFLIYFQGTGAADDSGLPNDRFFAVRPEGSVSTLKIQRTERGDSAVYLCVSSLTRLAGTDTQYFGPGTRLTVL.